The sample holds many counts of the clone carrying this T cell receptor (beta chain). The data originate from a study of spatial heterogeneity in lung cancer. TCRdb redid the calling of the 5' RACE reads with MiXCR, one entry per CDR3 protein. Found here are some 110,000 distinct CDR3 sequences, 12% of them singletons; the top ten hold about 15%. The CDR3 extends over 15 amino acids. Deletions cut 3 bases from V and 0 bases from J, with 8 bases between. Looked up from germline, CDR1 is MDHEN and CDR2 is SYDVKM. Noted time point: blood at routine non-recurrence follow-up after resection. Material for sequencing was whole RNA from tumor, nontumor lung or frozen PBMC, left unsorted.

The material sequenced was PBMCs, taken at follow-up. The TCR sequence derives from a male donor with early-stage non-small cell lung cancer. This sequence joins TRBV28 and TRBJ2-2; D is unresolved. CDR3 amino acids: CASSFRRTNTGELFF. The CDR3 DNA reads TGTGCCAGCAGTTTTCGACGGACGAACACCGGGGAGCTGTTTTTT.